Listed here is a single T cell receptor beta chain. Its antigen is currently unknown. This CDR3 spans 15 amino acids. Germline CDR1 is LGHNA and CDR2 is YSLEER. Trimming pared 4 bases from V and 2 bases from J, leaving 13 bases between. Profiling relied on immunoSEQ multiplex PCR, and the TCRdb table lists in-frame clones only, not all of them. The repertoire has about 2.4 million clones, approximately 92% of them found once; the top ten carry around 0.14%. This sample was taken from a study of shared clonotypes between healthy human individuals. Notes on the study in general: Roughly 5% of naive CD4 clonotypes were common to a handful of donors.

The receptor was isolated from a man between 18 and 29 years old in good health. The rearrangement uses TRBV4-3 and TRBJ2-3; the D gene is possibly TRBD1 (6 bases). Sequenced sample: naive CD4+ T cells sorted from blood. The subset: CD45RA+ positively selected. CDR3 sequence (DNA): TGCGCCAGCAGCCCGATTGGGGGCTCCACAGATACGCAGTATTTT. Translated: CASSPIGGSTDTQYF.